The text below deals with one T cell receptor (beta chain). Produced via immunoSEQ multiplex PCR; TCRdb's table is partial and in-frame only. The sample lists some 76,000 clones; less than 90% were seen once. The entry originates in a study of PD-L1 blockade in urothelial cancer. Background on the study: Male sex and bladder-origin urothelial cancer were recorded for twenty-five of 29 patients.

This CDR3 spans 14 amino acids. The chain recombines TRBV1 with TRBJ2-7; the table's D gene call, TRBD1, was not cross checked with the DNA. TRBV1 is a known pseudogene. The sequencing here drew on PBMCs, taken around atezolizumab (anti-PD-L1) treatment. The sequence derives from a man between 60 and 75 years old with urothelial cancer. As DNA, the CDR3 is TGCACCAGCAGCCAAGATAAAGGGGGCTACGAGCAGTACTTC. It specifies CTSSQDKGGYEQYF.